This T cell receptor (beta chain) was captured in a study of blood T cell repertoires in COVID-19. The overall study: Nucleic acid was either cDNA or gDNA, and it came from T cells, B-cell-depleted T cells, or PBMCs.

The CDR3 covers 14 residues. Trimming removed 3 bases at V and 0 bases at J, with 5 bases between. Germline V CDR1 and CDR2: KGHSH, LQKENI. Authors' data handling: Estimates of nucleated cell counts were drawn from the amplification of reference gene primers. Repertoires were generated with immunoSEQ multiplex PCR, while TCRdb's copy carries only in-frame clones and drops some. V and J calls plus clone size are reproduced from that table; the DNA served to infer D and trimming. The sample records 170,000 or so clones, 70% to 90% being singletons. This sequence joins TRBV18 and TRBJ1-4; D is ambiguous. Sample: peripheral blood. This TCR derives from a man aged 40-55 years with active or convalescent COVID-19. DNA of the CDR3: TGTGCCAGCTCACCGGAGGCAACTAATGAAAAACTGTTTTTT. Its translation is CASSPEATNEKLFF.